A single sample gave rise to the 21 T cell receptor beta chains below, sequenced in a study of T cell responses to AZD1222 COVID-19 vaccine. Some clones are missing from TCRdb's copy, which holds only in-frame ones; the method was immunoSEQ multiplex PCR. The data show around 100,000 clones, with about 86% seen just once and roughly 9.5% held by the top ten. The starting material was peripheral blood, obtained on day 0 of AZD1222 vaccination. The receptors originated from an adult in good health.

The chain links TRBV4-2 to TRBJ2-2; 8 bases fit TRBD1. Germline V gives CDR1 LGHNA, CDR2 YNFKEQ. CDR3 size: 17 residues. The V gene end was trimmed by 4 bases and the J gene end by 2 bases; junction bases not matched to a gene: 9. The CDR3 bases are TGTGCCAGCAGCCCCCTGGGGGGACAGGCCAACACCGGGGAGCTGTTTTTT. Its translation is CASSPLGGQANTGELFF.

The V and J genes are TRBV7-9 and TRBJ2-1, with a weak D call TRBD1 (6 bases). V was cut by 3 bases and J by 10 bases, with 22 bases left in between. Germline CDR1 and CDR2: SEHNR and FQNEAQ (reference sequence). This CDR3 contains 16 residues. CDR3 sequence reads: CASSFLDIGDNEEQFF. The CDR3 bases are TGTGCCAGCAGCTTTCTCGACATAGGGGACAATGAGGAGCAGTTCTTC.

The rearrangement uses TRBV7-9 and TRBJ1-2; the D gene is possibly TRBD1 (5 bases). V lost 3 bases, J lost 4 bases, and 6 bases lay in between. The germline V gene encodes CDR1 SEHNR and CDR2 FQNEAQ (reference sequence). The CDR3 contains 12 residues. DNA of the CDR3: TGTGCCAGCAGCTTCCAGGGCTATGGCTACACCTTC. Protein product: CASSFQGYGYTF.

This rearrangement joins TRBV10-3 to TRBJ2-7, with TRBD2 as a possible D gene (6 bases). The germline V gene has CDR1 ENHRY and CDR2 SYGVKD. This CDR3 spans 13 amino acids. V was cut by 7 bases and J by 2 bases, with 12 bases left in between. In DNA form, the CDR3 reads TGTGCCATCAAGTCGGGAGAAGCCTACGAGCAGTACTTC. This translates into CAIKSGEAYEQYF.

The V and J genes are TRBV7-8 and TRBJ1-6; 8 bases line up with TRBD1. Germline V CDR1 and CDR2: SGHVS, FQNEAQ. V lost 2 bases to trimming and J lost 0 bases; unmatched junction nucleotides: 3. The CDR3 extends over 17 amino acids. The CDR3, as DNA: TGTGCCAGCAGCTTAAGGGACAGGAGCTCCTATAATTCACCCCTCCACTTT. It codes for CASSLRDRSSYNSPLHF.

This clone has more than one count but fewer than ten. This rearrangement joins TRBV5-1 to TRBJ1-1, with no clear D. The CDR3 is 14 amino acids. V was pared by 4 bases and J by 1 base, with 11 bases between. Germline assignment: CDR1 SGHRS and CDR2 YFSETQ. CDR3 in DNA: TGCGCCAGCAGCCCTACTGCCAGGAACACTGAAGCTTTCTTT. It codes for CASSPTARNTEAFF.

The table lists this clone with a count of one. The chain uses TRBV14 and TRBJ1-1; D ambiguous. CDR3 size: 16 residues. Germline V CDR1 and CDR2: SGHDN, FVKESK. Trimming stripped 1 base from V and 1 base from J, with 13 bases between. CDR3 amino acids: CASSQALFSWNTEAFF. As DNA, the CDR3 is TGTGCCAGCAGCCAAGCTTTGTTTAGCTGGAACACTGAAGCTTTCTTT. Full variable domain (missing parts from reference TRBV14 and TRBJ1-1): EAGVTQFPSHSVIEKGQTVTLRCDPISGHDNLYWYRRVMGKEIKFLLHFVKESKQDESGMPNNRFLAERTGGTYSTLKVQPAELEDSGVYFCASSQALFSWNTEAFFGQGTRLTVV.

V and J are TRBV28 and TRBJ2-3, with TRBD1 identical over 8 bases. The CDR3 has 15 amino acids. Germline CDR1 MDHEN, CDR2 SYDVKM. V was pared by 7 bases and J by 5 bases, with 11 bases of the junction left unmatched. CDR3: CASTKQGGGIDTQYF. The CDR3 DNA sequence: TGTGCCAGCACCAAACAGGGGGGCGGGATAGATACGCAGTATTTT.

The genes are TRBV6-1 and TRBJ1-5; no definite D call. V was trimmed by 2 bases and J by 6 bases, leaving 8 bases between them. Germline V gene data show CDR1 as MNHNS and CDR2 as SASEGT. The CDR3 runs to 13 residues. For the CDR3, the DNA is TGTGCCAGCAGTGAACTCCGGAGTCAGCCCCAGCATTTT. It translates to CASSELRSQPQHF.

This rearrangement joins TRBV14 to TRBJ2-7; D remains ambiguous. Trimming removed 2 bases at V and 2 bases at J, with 10 bases between. This CDR3 region has 14 residues. Germline V gene data show CDR1 as SGHDN and CDR2 as FVKESK. The DNA of the CDR3 is TGTGCCAGCAGCCAATCCCTTCCGCCCTACGAGCAGTACTTC. Translating it yields CASSQSLPPYEQYF.

In DNA, the CDR3 is TGTGCCAGTTCGAGTTTAACAGGGGGAGATGAAAAACTGTTTTTT. It translates to CASSSLTGGDEKLFF. The rearrangement links TRBV19 to TRBJ1-4, with TRBD1 matching over 8 bases. The CDR3 length is 15 residues. CDR1 is LNHDA and CDR2 is SQIVND in the germline V gene (reference sequence). With 8 bases clipped from V and 6 bases from J, the junction kept 11 bases outside the gene matches.

This clone was counted between two and nine times. The chain employs TRBV29-1 and TRBJ2-7; D is perhaps TRBD2 (5 bases). Germline V gives CDR1 SQVTM, CDR2 ANQGSEA. This CDR3 spans 13 amino acids. The V end was cut by 7 bases, the J end by 3 bases, with 16 bases between. The CDR3 coding sequence is TGCAGCGCCGAAGCCCCTGCGGGCTACGAGCAGTACTTC. This gives the protein CSAEAPAGYEQYF.

This chain uses TRBV4-3 with TRBJ2-3; perhaps TRBD2 as D (6 bases). V was pared by 1 base and J by 9 bases, with 23 bases between. From germline, CDR1 is LGHNA and CDR2 YSLEER. The CDR3 runs 17 residues. The CDR3 is CASSQVYRRASAVTQYF. Here the CDR3 DNA reads TGCGCCAGCAGCCAAGTATATCGCCGGGCTAGCGCGGTAACGCAGTATTTT.

The chain employs TRBV27 and TRBJ2-7, with TRBD2 matching over 11 bases. The germline V gene encodes CDR1 MNHEY and CDR2 SMNVEV (reference sequence). V lost 3 bases, J lost 10 bases, and 14 bases stayed unmatched. This CDR3 has 16 residues. The CDR3 DNA sequence: TGTGCCAGCAGTTTGTCACCCGGGACTAGCGGAGTCCCCCAGTACTTC. Protein: CASSLSPGTSGVPQYF.

The genes are TRBV6-6 and TRBJ1-1, with 9 bases lining up with TRBD1. The germline V gene encodes CDR1 MNHNY and CDR2 SVGAGI (reference sequence). J gave up 5 bases and V 5 bases, and 9 bases lay outside the gene matches. The length of the CDR3 is 15 residues. The CDR3 DNA reads TGTGCCAGCAGTGGACAGGGGCTTCGAACGACTGAAGCTTTCTTT. This translates into CASSGQGLRTTEAFF.

The chain recombines TRBV4-2 with TRBJ2-1, with D tentatively TRBD1 (5 bases). Trimming took off 4 bases at V and 7 bases at J, with 20 bases between the two ends. This CDR3 has 16 residues. Germline V CDR1 and CDR2: LGHNA, YNFKEQ. The CDR3 region has the DNA TGTGCCAGCAGCCCGTTCTGGGGCAGGGCACCGAATGAGCAGTTCTTC. Its protein is CASSPFWGRAPNEQFF.

This chain links TRBV2 with TRBJ1-2; D possibly corresponds to TRBD1 (6 bases). The V gene's germline CDR1 is SNHLY and CDR2 FYNNEI. Deletions cut 3 bases from V and 4 bases from J, with 9 bases between. The CDR3 contains 13 residues. CDR3 residues: CASSERGGYGYTF. CDR3 DNA: TGTGCCAGCAGTGAGAGGGGGGGCTATGGCTACACCTTC.

The rearrangement links TRBV6-5 to TRBJ2-1; TRBD2 might be the D (5 bases). The V gene's germline CDR1 is MNHEY and CDR2 SVGAGI. The CDR3 has 14 amino acids. Trimming shortened V by 7 bases and J by 8 bases, and 18 bases separated the two germline ends. DNA for the CDR3: TGTGCCAGCACTAAGGCCGGGGTCGACGATGAGCAGTTCTTC. Protein product: CASTKAGVDDEQFF.

The chain is built from TRBV4-2 and TRBJ2-2; D is perhaps TRBD1 (6 bases). V lost 4 bases to trimming and J lost 6 bases, with 12 bases between them. The CDR3 spans 14 residues. Germline V gene sequence: CDR1 LGHNA, CDR2 YNFKEQ. The CDR3 protein is CASSPQTGPGELFF. CDR3 sequence (DNA): TGTGCCAGCAGCCCTCAAACAGGGCCCGGGGAGCTGTTTTTT.

This chain uses TRBV28 with TRBJ1-1, with D possibly matching TRBD1 (6 bases). Germline assignment: CDR1 MDHEN and CDR2 SYDVKM. The CDR3 has 13 amino acids. The V gene lost 5 bases and the J gene lost 3 bases, with 10 bases spanning the gap. The CDR3 DNA follows: TGTGCCAGCAGTGAATACAGGGACACTGAAGCTTTCTTT. It is translated as CASSEYRDTEAFF.

DNA of the CDR3: TGTGCCAGCAGCCAAGGGGCAGGGGGTGGCTACACCTTC. This sequence encodes CASSQGAGGGYTF. The chain carries TRBV4-2 and TRBJ1-2; 7 bases map to TRBD1. Germline V lookup: CDR1 LGHNA, CDR2 YNFKEQ. The CDR3 is 13 amino acids. V shed 1 base, J shed 7 bases, and the junction held 3 bases outside the gene matches.